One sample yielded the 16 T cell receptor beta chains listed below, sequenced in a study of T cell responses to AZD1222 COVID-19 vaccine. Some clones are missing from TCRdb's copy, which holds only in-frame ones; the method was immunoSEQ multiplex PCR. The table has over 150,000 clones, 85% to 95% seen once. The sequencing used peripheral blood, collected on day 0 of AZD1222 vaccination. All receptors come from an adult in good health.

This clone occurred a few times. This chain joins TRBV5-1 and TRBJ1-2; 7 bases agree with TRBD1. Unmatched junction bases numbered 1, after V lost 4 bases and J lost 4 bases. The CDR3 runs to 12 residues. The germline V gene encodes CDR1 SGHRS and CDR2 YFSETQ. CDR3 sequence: CASSRTGYGYTF. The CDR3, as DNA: TGCGCCAGCAGCAGGACAGGCTATGGCTACACCTTC.

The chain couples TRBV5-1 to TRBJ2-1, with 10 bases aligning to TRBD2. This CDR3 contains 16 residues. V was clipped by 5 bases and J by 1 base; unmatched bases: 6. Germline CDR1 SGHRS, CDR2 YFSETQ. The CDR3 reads CASSFSSGRSYNEQFF. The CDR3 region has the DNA TGCGCCAGCAGTTTCTCTAGCGGGAGATCCTACAATGAGCAGTTCTTC.

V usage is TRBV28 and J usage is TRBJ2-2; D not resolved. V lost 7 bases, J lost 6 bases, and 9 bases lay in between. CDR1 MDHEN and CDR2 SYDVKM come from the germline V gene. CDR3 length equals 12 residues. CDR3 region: CASNFWAGELFF. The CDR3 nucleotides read TGTGCCAGCAATTTCTGGGCCGGGGAGCTGTTTTTT.

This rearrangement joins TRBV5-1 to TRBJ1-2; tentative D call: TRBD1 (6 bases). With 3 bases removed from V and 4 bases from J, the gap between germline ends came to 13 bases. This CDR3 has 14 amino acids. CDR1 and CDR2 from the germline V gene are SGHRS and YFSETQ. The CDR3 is CASSSSGDGYGYTF. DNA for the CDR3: TGCGCCAGCAGCTCCTCAGGGGACGGCTATGGCTACACCTTC. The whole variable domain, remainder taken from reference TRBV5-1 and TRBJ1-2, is KAGVTQTPRYLIKTRGQQVTLSCSPISGHRSVSWYQQTPGQGLQFLFEYFSETQRNKGNFPGRFSGRQFSNSRSEMNVSTLELGDSALYLCASSSSGDGYGYTFGSGTRLTVV.

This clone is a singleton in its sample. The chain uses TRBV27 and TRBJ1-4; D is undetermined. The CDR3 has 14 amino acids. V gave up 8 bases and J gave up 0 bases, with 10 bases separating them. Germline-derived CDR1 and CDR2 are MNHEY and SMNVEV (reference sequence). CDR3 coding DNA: TGTGCCAGCGCAGACGGGGCAACTAATGAAAAACTGTTTTTT. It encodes CASADGATNEKLFF.

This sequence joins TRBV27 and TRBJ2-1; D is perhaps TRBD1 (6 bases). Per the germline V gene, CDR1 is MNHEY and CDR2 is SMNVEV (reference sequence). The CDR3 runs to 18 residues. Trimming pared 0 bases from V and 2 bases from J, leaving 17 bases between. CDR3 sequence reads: CASSLSPLDRPPYNEQFF. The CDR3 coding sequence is TGTGCCAGCAGTTTATCCCCCTTAGACAGGCCGCCCTACAATGAGCAGTTCTTC.

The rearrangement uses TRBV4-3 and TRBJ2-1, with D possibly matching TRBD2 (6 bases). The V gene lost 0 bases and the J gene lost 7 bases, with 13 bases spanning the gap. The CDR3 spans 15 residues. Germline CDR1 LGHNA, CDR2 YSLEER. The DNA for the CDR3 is TGCGCCAGCAGCCAAGATGGGTGGAGCGGGAATGAGCAGTTCTTC. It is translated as CASSQDGWSGNEQFF.

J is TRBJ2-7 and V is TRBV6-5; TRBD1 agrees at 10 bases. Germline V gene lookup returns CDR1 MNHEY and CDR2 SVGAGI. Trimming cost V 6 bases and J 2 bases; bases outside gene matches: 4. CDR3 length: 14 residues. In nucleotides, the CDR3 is TGTGCCAGCAGCCGGGGACAGGGGACCTACGAGCAGTACTTC. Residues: CASSRGQGTYEQYF.

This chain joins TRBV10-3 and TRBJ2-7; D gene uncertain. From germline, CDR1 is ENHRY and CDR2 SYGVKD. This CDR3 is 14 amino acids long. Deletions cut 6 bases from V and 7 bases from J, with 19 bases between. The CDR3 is CAIRSTPTSWEQYF. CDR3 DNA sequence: TGTGCCATCAGATCGACTCCGACCTCCTGGGAGCAGTACTTC.

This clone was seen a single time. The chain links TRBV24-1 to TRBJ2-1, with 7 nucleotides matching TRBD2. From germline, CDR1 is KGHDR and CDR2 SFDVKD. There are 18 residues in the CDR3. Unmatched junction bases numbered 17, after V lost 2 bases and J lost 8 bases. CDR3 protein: CATSDSGGKSGRRDEQFF. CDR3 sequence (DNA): TGTGCCACCAGTGATTCGGGGGGAAAGAGCGGAAGAAGGGATGAGCAGTTCTTC.

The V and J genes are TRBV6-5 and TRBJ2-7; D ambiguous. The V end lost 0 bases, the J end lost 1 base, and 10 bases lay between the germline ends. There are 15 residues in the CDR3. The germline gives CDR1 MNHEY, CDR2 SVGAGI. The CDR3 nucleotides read TGTGCCAGCAGTTACTCTCATCTGGGTTCCTACGAGCAGTACGTC. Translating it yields CASSYSHLGSYEQYV.

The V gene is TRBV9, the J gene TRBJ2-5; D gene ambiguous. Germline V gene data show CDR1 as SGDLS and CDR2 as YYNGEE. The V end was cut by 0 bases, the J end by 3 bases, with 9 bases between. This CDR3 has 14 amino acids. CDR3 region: CASSVGRAKETQYF. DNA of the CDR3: TGTGCCAGCAGCGTAGGCCGGGCGAAAGAGACCCAGTACTTC.

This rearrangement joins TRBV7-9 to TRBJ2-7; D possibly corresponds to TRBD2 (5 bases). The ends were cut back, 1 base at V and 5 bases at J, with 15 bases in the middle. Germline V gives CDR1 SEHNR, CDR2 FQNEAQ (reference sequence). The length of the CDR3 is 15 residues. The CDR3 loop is CASSLGTLTTDEQYV. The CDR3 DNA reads TGTGCCAGCAGCTTAGGTACGTTGACTACGGACGAGCAGTACGTC.

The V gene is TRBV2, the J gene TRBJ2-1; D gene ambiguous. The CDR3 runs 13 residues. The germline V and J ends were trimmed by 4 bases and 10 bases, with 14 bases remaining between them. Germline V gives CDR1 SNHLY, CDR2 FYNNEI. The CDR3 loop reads CASSGRGPQEQFF. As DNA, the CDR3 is TGTGCCAGCAGTGGGAGAGGTCCGCAGGAGCAGTTCTTC.

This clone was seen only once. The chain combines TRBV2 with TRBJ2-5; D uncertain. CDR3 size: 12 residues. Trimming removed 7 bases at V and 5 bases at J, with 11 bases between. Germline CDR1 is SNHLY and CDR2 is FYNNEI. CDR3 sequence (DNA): TGTGCCAGCATTGGAAGTGTGGAGACCCAGTACTTC. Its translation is CASIGSVETQYF.

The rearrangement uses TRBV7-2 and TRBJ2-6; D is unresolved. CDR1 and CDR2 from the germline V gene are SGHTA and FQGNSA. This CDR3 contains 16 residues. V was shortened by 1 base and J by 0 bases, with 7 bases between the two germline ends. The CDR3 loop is CASSLGRSSGANVLTF. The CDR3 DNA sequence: TGTGCCAGCAGCTTAGGGAGAAGCTCTGGGGCCAACGTCCTGACTTTC.